This T cell receptor beta chain was sequenced in a study of HIV-infected patients and healthy controls. The CDR3 is 15 amino acids. Germline V gene lookup returns CDR1 SGHDT and CDR2 YYEEEE. Trimming took 0 bases from V and 1 from J, leaving 11 bases between them. This clonotype appeared many times. Its antigen is currently unknown. No cell fractionation was done, so the repertoire covers all unsorted peripheral blood T cells. Donors were HIV-infected adults who had not yet started antiretroviral therapy but were about to begin. Study-wide points: The seeming recovery of the Gini index after therapy in HIV-infected patients vanished in size-matched data. Significant mean usage differences between HIV-infected patients and controls involved eight alpha and eight beta V genes. A major limitation was that merely sixteen HIV-infected individuals were processed.

cDNA was made from approximately 0.55 ug RNA using alpha and beta constant primers. Separate chain-specific third strand synthesis with multiplexing indices produced the alpha and beta libraries. TCRdb processed the 5' RACE reads anew with MiXCR; each CDR3 protein has one entry. The data contain approximately 8,700 distinct CDR3 sequences, approximately 7% of them singletons. The chain has TRBV5-6 and TRBJ2-7; a weak D match, TRBD1 (5 bases). This material consisted of blood, taken before antiretroviral therapy. The TCR originated in an adult with HIV infection. Here the CDR3 reads CASSLVGLFSYEQYF. In DNA, the CDR3 is TGTGCCAGCAGCTTGGTGGGGCTATTTTCCTACGAGCAGTACTTC. The entire variable domain, with the rest obtained from reference TRBV5-6 and TRBJ2-7, is as follows: DAGVTQSPTHLIKTRGQQVTLRCSPKSGHDTVSWYQQALGQGPQFIFQYYEEEERQRGNFPDRFSGHQFPNYSSELNVNALLLGDSALYLCASSLVGLFSYEQYFGPGTRLTVT.